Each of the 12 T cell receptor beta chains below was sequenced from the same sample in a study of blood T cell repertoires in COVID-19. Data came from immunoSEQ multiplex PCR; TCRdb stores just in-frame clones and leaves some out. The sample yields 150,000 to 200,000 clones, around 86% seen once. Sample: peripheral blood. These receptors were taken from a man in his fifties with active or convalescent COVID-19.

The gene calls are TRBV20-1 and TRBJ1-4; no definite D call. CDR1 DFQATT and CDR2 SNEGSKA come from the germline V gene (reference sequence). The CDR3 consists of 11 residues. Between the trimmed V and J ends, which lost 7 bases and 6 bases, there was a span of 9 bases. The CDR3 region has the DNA TGCAGTGGGAGGTTAGATGAAAAACTGTTTTTT. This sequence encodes CSGRLDEKLFF.

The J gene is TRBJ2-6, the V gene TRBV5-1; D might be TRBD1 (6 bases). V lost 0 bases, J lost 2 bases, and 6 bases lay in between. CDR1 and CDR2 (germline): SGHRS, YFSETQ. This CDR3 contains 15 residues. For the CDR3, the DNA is TGCGCCAGCAGCTTGGAGGGGGCTGGGGCCAACGTCCTGACTTTC. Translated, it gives CASSLEGAGANVLTF.

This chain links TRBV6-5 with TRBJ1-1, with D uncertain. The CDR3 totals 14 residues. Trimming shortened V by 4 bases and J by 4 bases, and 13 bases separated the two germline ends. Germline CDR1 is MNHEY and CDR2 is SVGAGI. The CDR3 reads CASSSESIGTEAFF. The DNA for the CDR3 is TGTGCCAGCAGTTCGGAGTCTATCGGCACTGAAGCTTTCTTT.

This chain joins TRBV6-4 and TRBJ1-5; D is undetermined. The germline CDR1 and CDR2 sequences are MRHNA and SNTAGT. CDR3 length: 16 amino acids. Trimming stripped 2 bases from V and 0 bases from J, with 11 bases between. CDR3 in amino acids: CASSDGEYYSNQPQHF. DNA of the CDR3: TGTGCCAGCAGTGACGGTGAGTACTATAGCAATCAGCCCCAGCATTTT.

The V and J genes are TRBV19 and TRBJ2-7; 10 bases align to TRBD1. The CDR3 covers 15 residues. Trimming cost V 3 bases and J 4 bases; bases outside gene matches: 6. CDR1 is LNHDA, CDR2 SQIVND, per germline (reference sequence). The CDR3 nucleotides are TGTGCCAGTAGTATCGAGACAGGGGGCGGGTACGAGCAGTACTTC. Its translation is CASSIETGGGYEQYF.

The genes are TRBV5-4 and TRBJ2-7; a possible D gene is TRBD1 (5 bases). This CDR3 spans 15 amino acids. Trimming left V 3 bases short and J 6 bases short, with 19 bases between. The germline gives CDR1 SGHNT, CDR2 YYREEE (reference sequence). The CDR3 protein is CASSSLVGQTGEQYF. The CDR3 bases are TGTGCCAGCAGCTCGCTGGTGGGGCAGACGGGCGAGCAGTACTTC. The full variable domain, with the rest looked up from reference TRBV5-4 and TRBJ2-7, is ETGVTQSPTHLIKTRGQQVTLRCSSQSGHNTVSWYQQALGQGPQFIFQYYREEENGRGNFPPRFSGLQFPNYSSELNVNALELDDSALYLCASSSLVGQTGEQYFGPGTRLTVT.

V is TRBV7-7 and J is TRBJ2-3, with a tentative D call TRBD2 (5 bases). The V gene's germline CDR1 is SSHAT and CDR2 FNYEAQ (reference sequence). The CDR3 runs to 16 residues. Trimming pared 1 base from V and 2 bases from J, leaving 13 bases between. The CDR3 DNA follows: TGTGCCAGCAGCTTAGGTACTGGCGGGTACACAGATACGCAGTATTTT. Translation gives CASSLGTGGYTDTQYF.

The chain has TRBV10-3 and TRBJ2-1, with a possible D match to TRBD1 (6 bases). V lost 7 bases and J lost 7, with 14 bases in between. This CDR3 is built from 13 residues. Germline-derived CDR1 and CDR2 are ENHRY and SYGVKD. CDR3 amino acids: CAIKAGVGNEQFF. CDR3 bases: TGTGCCATCAAGGCAGGGGTTGGGAATGAGCAGTTCTTC.

The CDR3 is CASSRWSGSTNYGYTF. The CDR3 DNA follows: TGTGCCAGTAGTAGATGGTCAGGATCGACTAACTATGGCTACACCTTC. The rearrangement joins TRBV19 to TRBJ1-2; the D is unclear. Germline V CDR1 and CDR2: LNHDA, SQIVND (reference sequence). The CDR3 contains 16 residues. Trimming took off 4 bases at V and 0 bases at J, with 15 bases between the two ends.

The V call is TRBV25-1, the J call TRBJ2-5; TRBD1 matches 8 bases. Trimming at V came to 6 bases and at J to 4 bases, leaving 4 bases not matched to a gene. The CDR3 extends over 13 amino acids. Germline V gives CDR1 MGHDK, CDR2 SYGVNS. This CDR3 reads CASRGQGRETQYF. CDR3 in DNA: TGTGCCAGCAGAGGACAGGGCCGAGAGACCCAGTACTTC.

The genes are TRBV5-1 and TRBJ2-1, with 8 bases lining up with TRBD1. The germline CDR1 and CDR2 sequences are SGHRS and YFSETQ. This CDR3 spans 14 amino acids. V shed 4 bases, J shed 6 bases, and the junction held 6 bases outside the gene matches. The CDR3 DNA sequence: TGCGCCAGCAGCGCCGGACAGGGAGGCAATGAGCAGTTCTTC. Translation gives CASSAGQGGNEQFF.

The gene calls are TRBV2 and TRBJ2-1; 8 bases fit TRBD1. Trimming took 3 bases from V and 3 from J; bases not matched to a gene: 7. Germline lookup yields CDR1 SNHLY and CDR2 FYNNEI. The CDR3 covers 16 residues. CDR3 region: CASSDRTGLSYNEQFF. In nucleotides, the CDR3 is TGTGCCAGCAGTGACCGGACAGGGTTGAGCTACAATGAGCAGTTCTTC.